The T cell receptor beta chain under discussion was sequenced for a study of shared clonotypes between healthy human individuals. Assay used: immunoSEQ multiplex PCR; TCRdb lists only in-frame clones, some missing. The table includes under 1 million clones, 85% to 95% detected once. CDR3 length: 15 residues. V lost 0 bases to trimming and J lost 0 bases, with 9 bases between them. Germline V gene lookup returns CDR1 MGHRA and CDR2 YSYEKL. This clone has just one count. Naive CD8 cells comprised CD45RO-negative, CCR7-positively selected cells, excluding terminally differentiated effector memory CD45RA+ cells.

This clonotype was sampled from a man aged 30 to 45 in good health. Sequenced material: naive CD8+ T cells sorted from blood. This sequence joins TRBV4-1 and TRBJ2-7; weak D call: TRBD1 (6 bases). This CDR3 is CASSQERTASYEQYF. In DNA form, the CDR3 reads TGCGCCAGCAGCCAAGAAAGGACAGCCTCCTACGAGCAGTACTTC.